This T cell receptor beta chain was observed in a study of T cells in tumors after PD-1 blockade. Study summary: Blood samples averaged around 120,000 templates (range 24,679-257,772) and fewer than 45,000 unique clonotypes.

Input was roughly 550 ng to 6,500 ng of genomic DNA from tumor or blood. Assay used: immunoSEQ multiplex PCR; TCRdb lists only in-frame clones, some missing. This table has under 40,000 clones, roughly four fifths appearing once. This sequence originates from a human donor with basal cell carcinoma. Material: PBMCs, obtained after anti-PD-1 treatment.

The CDR3: CASFSGLASYNEQFF. The CDR3 DNA reads as TGCGCCAGCTTCTCGGGACTAGCGAGCTACAATGAGCAGTTCTTC. This rearrangement joins TRBV5-1 to TRBJ2-1; TRBD2 agrees at 10 bases. The V and J ends lost 7 bases and 3 bases, in that order; junction bases with no gene match: 7. Germline lookup yields CDR1 SGHRS and CDR2 YFSETQ. The CDR3 consists of 15 residues.